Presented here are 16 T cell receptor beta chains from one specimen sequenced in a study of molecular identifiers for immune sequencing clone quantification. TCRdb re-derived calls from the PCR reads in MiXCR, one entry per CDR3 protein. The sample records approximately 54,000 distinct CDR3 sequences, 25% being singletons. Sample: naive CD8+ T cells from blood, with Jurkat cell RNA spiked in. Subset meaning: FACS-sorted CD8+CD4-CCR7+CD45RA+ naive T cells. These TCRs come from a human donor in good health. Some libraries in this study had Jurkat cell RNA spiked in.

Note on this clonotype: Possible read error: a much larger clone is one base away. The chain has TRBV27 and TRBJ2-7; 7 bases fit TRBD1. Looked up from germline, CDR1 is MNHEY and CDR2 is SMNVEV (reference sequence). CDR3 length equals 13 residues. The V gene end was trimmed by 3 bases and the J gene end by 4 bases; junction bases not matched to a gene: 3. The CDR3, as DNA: TGTGCCAGCAGTTTTTGGACAGGATACGAGCAGTACTTC. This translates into CASSFWTGYEQYF.

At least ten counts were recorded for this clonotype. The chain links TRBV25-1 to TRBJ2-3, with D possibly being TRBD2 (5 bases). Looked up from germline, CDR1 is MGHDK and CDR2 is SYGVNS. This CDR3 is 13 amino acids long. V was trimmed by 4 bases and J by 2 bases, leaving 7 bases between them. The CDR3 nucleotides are TGTGCCAGCAGTGGGACTTACACAGATACGCAGTATTTT. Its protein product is CASSGTYTDTQYF.

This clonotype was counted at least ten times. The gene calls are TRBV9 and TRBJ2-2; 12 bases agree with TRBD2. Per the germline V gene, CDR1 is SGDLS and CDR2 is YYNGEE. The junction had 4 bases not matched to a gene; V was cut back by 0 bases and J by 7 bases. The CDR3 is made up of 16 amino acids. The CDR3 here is CASSVGTSGDIGELFF. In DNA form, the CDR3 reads TGTGCCAGCAGCGTAGGGACTAGCGGGGATATCGGGGAGCTGTTTTTT. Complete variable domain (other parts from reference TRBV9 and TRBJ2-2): DSGVTQTPKHLITATGQRVTLRCSPRSGDLSVYWYQQSLDQGLQFLIQYYNGEERAKGNILERFSAQQFPDLHSELNLSSLELGDSALYFCASSVGTSGDIGELFFGEGSRLTVL.

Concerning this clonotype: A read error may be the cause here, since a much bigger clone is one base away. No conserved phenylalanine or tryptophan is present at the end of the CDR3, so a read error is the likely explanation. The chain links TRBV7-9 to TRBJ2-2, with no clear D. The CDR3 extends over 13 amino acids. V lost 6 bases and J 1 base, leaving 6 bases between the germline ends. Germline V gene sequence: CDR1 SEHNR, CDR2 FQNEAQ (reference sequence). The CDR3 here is CASSHLNTGELFY. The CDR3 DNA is TGTGCCAGCAGTCACCTGAACACCGGGGAGCTGTTTTAT.

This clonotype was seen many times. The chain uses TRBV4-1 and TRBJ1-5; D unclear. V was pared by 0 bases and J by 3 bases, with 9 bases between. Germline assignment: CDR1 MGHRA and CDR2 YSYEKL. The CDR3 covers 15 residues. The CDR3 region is CASSQEDTFNQPQHF. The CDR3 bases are TGCGCCAGCAGCCAAGAGGATACATTCAATCAGCCCCAGCATTTT.

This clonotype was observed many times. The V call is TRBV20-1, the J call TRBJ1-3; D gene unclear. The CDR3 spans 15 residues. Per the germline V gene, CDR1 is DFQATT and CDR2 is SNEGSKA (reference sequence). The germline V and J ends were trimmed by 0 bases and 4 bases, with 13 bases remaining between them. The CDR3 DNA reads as TGCAGTGCTAGAGATAAGGTTTTAGACGGAAACACCATATATTTT. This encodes CSARDKVLDGNTIYF.

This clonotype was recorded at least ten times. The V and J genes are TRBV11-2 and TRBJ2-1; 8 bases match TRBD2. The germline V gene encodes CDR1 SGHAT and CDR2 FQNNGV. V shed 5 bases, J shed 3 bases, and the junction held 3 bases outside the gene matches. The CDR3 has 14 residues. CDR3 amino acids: CASSLGTSYNEQFF. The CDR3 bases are TGTGCCAGCAGCCTCGGGACTAGCTACAATGAGCAGTTCTTC.

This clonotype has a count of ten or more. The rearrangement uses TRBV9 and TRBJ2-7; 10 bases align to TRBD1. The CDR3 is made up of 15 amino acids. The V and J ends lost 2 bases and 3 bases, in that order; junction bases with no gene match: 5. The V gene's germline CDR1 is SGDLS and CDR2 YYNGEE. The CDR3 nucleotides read TGTGCCAGCAGCGTGGAGGGACAGGGGTACTACGAGCAGTACTTC. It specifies CASSVEGQGYYEQYF. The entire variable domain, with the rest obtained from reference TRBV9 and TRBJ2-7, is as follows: DSGVTQTPKHLITATGQRVTLRCSPRSGDLSVYWYQQSLDQGLQFLIQYYNGEERAKGNILERFSAQQFPDLHSELNLSSLELGDSALYFCASSVEGQGYYEQYFGPGTRLTVT.

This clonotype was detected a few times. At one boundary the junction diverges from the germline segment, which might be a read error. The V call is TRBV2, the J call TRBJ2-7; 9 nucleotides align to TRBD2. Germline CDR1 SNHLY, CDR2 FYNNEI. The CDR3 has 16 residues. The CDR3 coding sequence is TGTGCCCGCAGTGAAGCGCGGGGCGGGGGGGCCTACGAGCAGTACTTC. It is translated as CARSEARGGGAYEQYF.

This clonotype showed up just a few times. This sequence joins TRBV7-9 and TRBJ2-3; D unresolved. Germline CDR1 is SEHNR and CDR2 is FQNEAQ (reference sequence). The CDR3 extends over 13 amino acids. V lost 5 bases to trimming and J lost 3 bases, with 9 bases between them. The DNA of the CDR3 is TGTGCCAGCAGCGAGACCCCAACAGATACGCAGTATTTT. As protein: CASSETPTDTQYF.

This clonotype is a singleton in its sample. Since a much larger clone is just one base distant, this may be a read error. The CDR3 region is CVTSQDRSSGNTIYF. The CDR3 region has the DNA TGTGTCACCAGTCAAGACAGGAGCTCTGGAAACACCATATATTTT. This chain connects TRBV24-1 to TRBJ1-3, with D maybe TRBD1 (6 bases). The CDR3 spans 15 residues. Germline CDR1 and CDR2: KGHDR and SFDVKD.

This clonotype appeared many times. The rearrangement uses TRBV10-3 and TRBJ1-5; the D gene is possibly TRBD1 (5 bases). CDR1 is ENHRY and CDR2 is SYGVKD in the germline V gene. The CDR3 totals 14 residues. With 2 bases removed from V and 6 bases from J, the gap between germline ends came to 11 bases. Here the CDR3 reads CAISEGGSGQPQHF. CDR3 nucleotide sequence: TGTGCCATCAGTGAGGGGGGTTCCGGTCAGCCCCAGCATTTT.

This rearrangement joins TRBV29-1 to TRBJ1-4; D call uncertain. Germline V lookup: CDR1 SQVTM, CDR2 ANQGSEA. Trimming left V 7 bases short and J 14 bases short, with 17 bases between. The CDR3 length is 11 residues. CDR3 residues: CSGGVNEHLFF. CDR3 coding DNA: TGCAGCGGCGGGGTTAATGAACACCTGTTTTTT.

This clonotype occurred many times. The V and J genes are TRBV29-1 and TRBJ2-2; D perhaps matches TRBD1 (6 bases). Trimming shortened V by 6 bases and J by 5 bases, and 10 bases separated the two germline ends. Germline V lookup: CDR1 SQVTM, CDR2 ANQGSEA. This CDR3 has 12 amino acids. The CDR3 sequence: CSVWGQTGELFF. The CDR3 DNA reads TGCAGCGTCTGGGGGCAGACCGGGGAGCTGTTTTTT.

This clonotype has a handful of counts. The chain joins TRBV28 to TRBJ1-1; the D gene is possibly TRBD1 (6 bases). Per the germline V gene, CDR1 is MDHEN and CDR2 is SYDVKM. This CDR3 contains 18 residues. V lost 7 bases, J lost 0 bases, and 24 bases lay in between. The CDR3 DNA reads TGTGCCAGCATGCTAGCCTCGACAGGAGGCGAGTTGAACACTGAAGCTTTCTTT. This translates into CASMLASTGGELNTEAFF.

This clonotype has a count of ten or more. In nucleotides, the CDR3 is TGTGCCAGCAGCTCGGACAGCTACGAGCAGTACTTC. Amino acids: CASSSDSYEQYF. This rearrangement joins TRBV5-6 to TRBJ2-7; a possible D gene is TRBD1 (6 bases). Germline-derived CDR1 and CDR2 are SGHDT and YYEEEE. The V and J ends lost 3 bases and 3 bases respectively, with 7 bases between them. This CDR3 comprises 12 residues. The whole variable domain, remainder taken from reference TRBV5-6 and TRBJ2-7, is DAGVTQSPTHLIKTRGQQVTLRCSPKSGHDTVSWYQQALGQGPQFIFQYYEEEERQRGNFPDRFSGHQFPNYSSELNVNALLLGDSALYLCASSSDSYEQYFGPGTRLTVT.